This T cell receptor (beta chain) comes out of a study of blood T cell repertoires in COVID-19. Study information: Some COVID-19 samples were acute and others convalescent; all came from the United States, Italy and Spain. Sources were T cells, B-cell-depleted T cells, or PBMCs; the material itself was cDNA or gDNA.

V dropped 5 bases and J dropped 2 bases, with 15 bases sitting between them. The CDR3 totals 15 residues. Germline-derived CDR1 and CDR2 are MDHEN and SYDVKM. TCRdb's table, derived via immunoSEQ multiplex PCR, lists solely in-frame clones and lacks some. Found here are hundreds of thousands of clones, more than 80% of them singletons; the top ten hold approximately 3%. The chain uses TRBV28 and TRBJ2-5; TRBD1 is a possible D gene (6 bases). The receptor's source is a woman in her twenties or thirties with COVID-19, enrolled during active disease. What was sequenced was peripheral blood. CDR3 loop: CASSPWTEYQETQYF. Here the CDR3 DNA reads TGTGCCAGCAGTCCCTGGACAGAGTATCAAGAGACCCAGTACTTC.